The 27 T cell receptor beta chains below were found in one sample sequenced in a study of shared clonotypes between healthy human individuals. Sequencing used immunoSEQ multiplex PCR; TCRdb keeps in-frame clones, though not all of them. This repertoire shows under 650,000 clones, 90% to 97% found once; its top ten account for roughly 0.06%. The sequencing input was naive CD4+ T cells sorted from blood. Regarding subset: CD45RA+ positively selected. Receptor source: a woman aged 25 to 39 in good health.

The chain couples TRBV19 to TRBJ2-3; D might be TRBD2 (5 bases). The V end was cut by 6 bases, the J end by 4 bases, with 17 bases between. Per germline, CDR1 LNHDA and CDR2 SQIVND (reference sequence). The CDR3 spans 15 residues. As DNA, the CDR3 is TGTGCCAGTAGCTCTGTAACTAGAACGGCAGATACGCAGTATTTT. Translating it yields CASSSVTRTADTQYF.

The genes are TRBV28 and TRBJ1-2; D is unresolved. The CDR3 runs 13 residues. The germline CDR1 and CDR2 sequences are MDHEN and SYDVKM. Trimming cost V 1 base and J 4 bases, with 7 bases left between them. In nucleotides, the CDR3 is TGTGCCAGCAGTTTATCGCCGTCCTATGGCTACACCTTC. This gives the protein CASSLSPSYGYTF.

This CDR3 is CASSSLVRSYEQYF. As DNA, the CDR3 is TGTGCCAGCAGTTCCCTGGTACGCTCCTACGAGCAGTACTTC. The chain combines TRBV28 with TRBJ2-7; D unresolved. The CDR3 has 14 amino acids. Trimming shortened V by 4 bases and J by 0 bases, and 10 bases separated the two germline ends. Per germline, CDR1 MDHEN and CDR2 SYDVKM.

Note on this clone: This specimen includes other DNA sequences encoding the same CDR3. The rearrangement joins TRBV28 to TRBJ2-1, with no clear D. The CDR3 consists of 12 residues. The V end was cut by 5 bases, the J end by 3 bases, with 5 bases between. Germline V gene sequence: CDR1 MDHEN, CDR2 SYDVKM. Here the CDR3 DNA reads TGTGCCAGCAGTAGGAGCTACAATGAGCAGTTCTTC. Its translation is CASSRSYNEQFF.

This chain uses TRBV5-1 with TRBJ2-5; D may match TRBD1 or TRBD2 (5 bases each). Germline values: CDR1 SGHRS, CDR2 YFSETQ. The CDR3 runs 14 residues. With 4 bases removed from V and 1 base from J, the gap between germline ends came to 11 bases. In DNA form, the CDR3 reads TGCGCCAGCAGCGTCTGGGACGGCCAAGAGACCCAGTACTTC. Protein sequence: CASSVWDGQETQYF.

The J gene is TRBJ2-7, the V gene TRBV28, with D maybe TRBD2 (5 bases). Germline CDR1 MDHEN, CDR2 SYDVKM. Trimming cost V 2 bases and J 5 bases, with 10 bases left between them. The CDR3 is made up of 13 amino acids. The CDR3 DNA follows: TGTGCCAGCAGTTTACGCGGGTTTAACGAGCAGTACTTC. Translated: CASSLRGFNEQYF.

The V call is TRBV28, the J call TRBJ2-2; D ambiguous. The CDR3 covers 13 residues. The V gene lost 5 bases and the J gene lost 2 bases, with 6 bases spanning the gap. The germline V gene encodes CDR1 MDHEN and CDR2 SYDVKM. The CDR3 spells CASSVGNTGELFF. The DNA for the CDR3 is TGTGCCAGCAGTGTCGGAAACACCGGGGAGCTGTTTTTT.

The CDR3 loop is CASSMSSGSNQPQHF. The CDR3 DNA reads TGTGCCAGTAGTATGTCATCGGGGAGCAATCAGCCCCAGCATTTT. The chain recombines TRBV19 with TRBJ1-5; D is ambiguous. CDR1 and CDR2 (germline): LNHDA, SQIVND (reference sequence). The germline V and J ends were trimmed by 3 bases and 1 base, with 10 bases remaining between them. The CDR3 loop spans 15 amino acids.

The chain has TRBV19 and TRBJ1-5, with 7 bases aligning to TRBD1. Trimming cost V 4 bases and J 8 bases; bases outside gene matches: 8. CDR3 size: 14 residues. The V gene's germline CDR1 is LNHDA and CDR2 SQIVND (reference sequence). CDR3 region: CASSKYRDREPQHF. CDR3 nucleotide sequence: TGTGCCAGTAGTAAGTACCGGGACAGAGAGCCCCAGCATTTT.

The chain links TRBV5-3 to TRBJ1-5; TRBD1 might be the D (5 bases). TRBV5-3 is reported as an ORF; its role is uncertain. There are 15 residues in the CDR3. V lost 8 bases and J lost 0, with 15 bases in between. Written as DNA, the CDR3 is TGTGCCAGCAGCCGCGACAGCTATAGCAATCAGCCCCAGCATTTT. Its translation is CASSRDSYSNQPQHF.

This sequence joins TRBV28 and TRBJ2-7, with TRBD2 as a possible D gene (6 bases). The CDR3 contains 16 residues. Germline assignment: CDR1 MDHEN and CDR2 SYDVKM. V dropped 6 bases and J dropped 2 bases, with 20 bases sitting between them. This CDR3 reads CASRRIKGLATYEQYF. The DNA for the CDR3 is TGTGCCAGCAGAAGAATCAAGGGGCTAGCGACCTACGAGCAGTACTTC.

The rearrangement links TRBV5-1 to TRBJ2-5; tentatively, D is TRBD2 (5 bases). Trimming shortened V by 2 bases and J by 3 bases, and 8 bases separated the two germline ends. Germline V gene lookup returns CDR1 SGHRS and CDR2 YFSETQ. The CDR3 length is 13 residues. The CDR3 loop is CASSLYGEETQYF. CDR3 DNA sequence: TGCGCCAGCAGCTTATACGGGGAAGAGACCCAGTACTTC.

The chain recombines TRBV9 with TRBJ2-2; 10 bases are shared with TRBD1. The ends lost 2 bases at V and 5 bases at J; junction bases unmatched: 9. The CDR3 has 17 amino acids. CDR1 and CDR2 from the germline V gene are SGDLS and YYNGEE. The CDR3 reads CASSVTGTGVTTGELFF. The DNA for the CDR3 is TGTGCCAGCAGCGTTACCGGGACAGGGGTGACAACCGGGGAGCTGTTTTTT.

The V and J genes are TRBV15 and TRBJ2-7; TRBD2 agrees at 12 bases. CDR1 LNHNV and CDR2 YYDKDF come from the germline V gene (reference sequence). The CDR3 is 15 amino acids. V dropped 7 bases and J dropped 5; count of bases not matched to a gene: 9. CDR3 region: CATNLAGGPIHEQYF. The DNA of the CDR3 is TGTGCCACCAACCTAGCGGGAGGGCCCATCCACGAGCAGTACTTC.

This clone was found once. V usage is TRBV11-3 and J usage is TRBJ2-1; 8 bases line up with TRBD2. The CDR3 runs to 15 residues. Germline CDR1 SGHNT, CDR2 YENEEA. The V segment lost 8 bases and the J segment 7 bases; nucleotides outside the gene matches: 13. DNA for the CDR3: TGTGCCAGCTCGCCGGGACTAGTGGGTATGAATGAGCAGTTCTTC. Amino acid sequence: CASSPGLVGMNEQFF.

V usage is TRBV19 and J usage is TRBJ2-5; D not resolved. Germline-derived CDR1 and CDR2 are LNHDA and SQIVND (reference sequence). This CDR3 comprises 11 residues. Trimming took off 6 bases at V and 3 bases at J, with 5 bases between the two ends. CDR3 region: CASSQKETQYF. In DNA, the CDR3 is TGTGCCAGTAGCCAAAAAGAGACCCAGTACTTC.

The chain has TRBV25-1 and TRBJ2-7; D tentatively reads TRBD1 or TRBD2 (5 bases each). Germline V gene lookup returns CDR1 MGHDK and CDR2 SYGVNS. The CDR3 loop spans 14 amino acids. V was shortened by 6 bases and J by 2 bases, with 14 bases between the two germline ends. CDR3 in DNA: TGTGCCAGCAGGGGGGAGCCCAACCCCTACGAGCAGTACTTC. It specifies CASRGEPNPYEQYF.

The chain couples TRBV7-2 to TRBJ2-5, with D possibly being TRBD2 (6 bases). The V gene lost 1 base and the J gene lost 11 bases, with 20 bases spanning the gap. The CDR3 spans 15 residues. Per the germline V gene, CDR1 is SGHTA and CDR2 is FQGNSA. CDR3 loop: CASSLVRGLSREQYF. The CDR3 DNA follows: TGTGCCAGCAGCTTAGTCCGGGGACTGAGTCGGGAGCAGTACTTC.

V and J are TRBV7-9 and TRBJ2-5; possibly TRBD1 or TRBD2 for D (5 bases each). The CDR3 runs to 15 residues. Germline CDR1 reads SEHNR; CDR2 reads FQNEAQ (reference sequence). Trimming stripped 0 bases from V and 5 bases from J, with 13 bases between. CDR3 nucleotides: TGTGCCAGCAGCTTAGCGGGGACCCCAGGGGAGACCCAGTACTTC. This sequence encodes CASSLAGTPGETQYF. The full variable domain, with the rest looked up from reference TRBV7-9 and TRBJ2-5, is DTGVSQNPRHKITKRGQNVTFRCDPISEHNRLYWYRQTLGQGPEFLTYFQNEAQLEKSRLLSDRFSAERPKGSFSTLEIQRTEQGDSAMYLCASSLAGTPGETQYFGPGTRLLVL.

J is TRBJ2-7 and V is TRBV7-8; a possible D gene is TRBD1 (6 bases). The V gene's germline CDR1 is SGHVS and CDR2 FQNEAQ. The CDR3 is made up of 15 amino acids. V dropped 5 bases and J dropped 1 base, with 15 bases sitting between them. The CDR3 DNA follows: TGTGCCAGCAGCGAAAATATCCAGGGGTCCTACGAGCAGTACTTC. Translating it yields CASSENIQGSYEQYF.

Of note for this clone: One junction end disagrees with the germline gene, perhaps due to a read error. At the DNA level, this CDR3 is encoded by other sequences in the same sample as well. The V gene is TRBV5-1, the J gene TRBJ2-2; D is possibly TRBD2 (5 bases). CDR1 and CDR2 from the germline V gene are SGHRS and YFSETQ. The CDR3 length is 12 residues. The DNA of the CDR3 is TGCGCCAGCAGCTTGACCACCGGGGAGCTGTTCTTT. Protein: CASSLTTGELFF.

The V call is TRBV7-2, the J call TRBJ2-7; possibly TRBD1 for D (5 bases). CDR3 size: 16 residues. Germline V gene lookup returns CDR1 SGHTA and CDR2 FQGNSA. The germline V and J ends were trimmed by 5 bases and 0 bases, with 17 bases remaining between them. The chain's CDR3 is CASSQMGQVISYEQYF. Here the CDR3 DNA reads TGTGCCAGCAGCCAAATGGGGCAGGTGATCTCCTACGAGCAGTACTTC. Filled out from reference TRBV7-2 and TRBJ2-7, the complete variable domain reads GAGVSQSPSNKVTEKGKDVELRCDPISGHTALYWYRQSLGQGLEFLIYFQGNSAPDKSGLPSDRFSAERTGGSVSTLTIQRTQQEDSAVYLCASSQMGQVISYEQYFGPGTRLTVT.

V and J are TRBV7-3 and TRBJ2-3, with D unclear. CDR3 length: 14 residues. Looked up from germline, CDR1 is SGHTA and CDR2 is FQGTGA. V lost 6 bases and J lost 1, with 11 bases in between. The CDR3 sequence: CASSTAGRTDTQYF. The DNA of the CDR3 is TGTGCCAGCAGTACGGCCGGGCGCACAGATACGCAGTATTTT.

CDR3 residues: CASSQYNEQFF. The CDR3 DNA reads TGCGCCAGCAGCCAGTACAATGAGCAGTTCTTC. The chain couples TRBV4-1 to TRBJ2-1; D is ambiguous. Trimming removed 3 bases at V and 4 bases at J, with 1 base between. Germline CDR1 and CDR2: MGHRA and YSYEKL. The CDR3 length is 11 residues.

The J gene is TRBJ2-5, the V gene TRBV5-1, with a tentative D call TRBD1 (6 bases). V gave up 0 bases and J gave up 5 bases, with 11 bases separating them. Germline V gene lookup returns CDR1 SGHRS and CDR2 YFSETQ. This CDR3 is built from 14 residues. This CDR3 reads CASSLGHRVETQYF. In nucleotides, the CDR3 is TGCGCCAGCAGCTTGGGCCACAGGGTGGAGACCCAGTACTTC. Full variable domain (rest looked up from reference TRBV5-1 and TRBJ2-5): KAGVTQTPRYLIKTRGQQVTLSCSPISGHRSVSWYQQTPGQGLQFLFEYFSETQRNKGNFPGRFSGRQFSNSRSEMNVSTLELGDSALYLCASSLGHRVETQYFGPGTRLLVL.

The chain carries TRBV28 and TRBJ2-1; maybe TRBD2 (5 bases). CDR3 length: 14 residues. Germline values: CDR1 MDHEN, CDR2 SYDVKM. Trimming removed 8 bases from V and 4 bases from J, with 15 bases in between. The CDR3 region has the DNA TGTGCCAGCCACCGACTACGCAGTTACAATGAGCAGTTCTTC. Amino acids: CASHRLRSYNEQFF.

The J gene is TRBJ2-5, the V gene TRBV6-5, with TRBD2 as a possible D gene (5 bases). The J call may be incorrect, as the DNA end agrees better with TRBJ2-7. The V gene's germline CDR1 is MNHEY and CDR2 SVGAGI. This CDR3 is 14 amino acids long. The CDR3 DNA reads as TGTGCCAGCAGAAGAGGGTTTTGGTCCTACGAGCAGTACTTC. Its protein is CASRRGFWSYEQYF.